This TCR beta chain was sequenced in a study of shared clonotypes between healthy human individuals. The study, taken as a whole, reports: Estimated clonotype richness was generally higher in naive than memory subsets. Non-shared clonotypes had lower generation probabilities than those shared by all four donors.

A word on this clone: Its target is not known.

Some 30,000 T cell genomes, or roughly 200 ng DNA, went into the sorted-subset replicate PCRs. Generated by immunoSEQ multiplex PCR, the TCRdb table keeps only in-frame clones and is missing some. This table holds 1.4 million to 1.5 million clones, 95% to 97% found once. CDR3 length: 21 residues. The gene calls are TRBV12-1 and TRBJ2-1; the table's D call, TRBD2, was not checked against the DNA. TRBV12-1 is designated a pseudogene. The receptor was isolated from a man aged 25 to 40 in good health. The sequencing input was naive CD4+ T cells sorted from blood. Subset in this sample: CD45RA+ positively selected. The DNA for the CDR3 is TGTGCCAGCAGCCCCGGTTTAGCGGGACTAGCGGGACATCCGCCCTACAATGAGCAGTTCTTC. This gives the protein CASSPGLAGLAGHPPYNEQFF.